This T cell receptor (beta chain) derives from a study of T cell repertoires in cytomegalovirus infection. TCRdb re-analysed the reads in MiXCR, keeping a single row per CDR3 protein. The table has fewer than 80,000 distinct CDR3 sequences, 3.7% seen once. There are many counts of this clonotype. The CDR3 is made up of 14 amino acids. Germline V CDR1 and CDR2: SGDLS, YYNGEE. After removal of 6 bases from V and 7 bases from J, the junction contained 10 bases not matched to a gene. The sequenced material came from PBMCs. The TCR was taken from a human donor in good health (CMV status not recorded). Some clones in this sample may be carry-over from other donors' samples. The chain links TRBV9 to TRBJ1-2, with 9 bases lining up with TRBD1. DNA for the CDR3: TGTGCCAGCAACCCCTCCGGGACAGGGTTTGGCTACACCTTC. It specifies CASNPSGTGFGYTF.